This T cell receptor beta chain was profiled in a study of blood T cell repertoires in COVID-19 (dated by TCRdb to 2018 to 2021). Regarding the study in general: Samples from collaborators originated in the United States, Italy and Spain and spanned both the acute and convalescent phases of COVID-19. The material from the prospective study consisted of cDNA or gDNA derived from T cells, B-cell-depleted T cells, or PBMCs. Deeply sampled blood TCRbeta repertoires from subjects exposed to, actively infected with, or recovered from COVID-19 were included in the dataset. The repertoires were released in a freely available public database intended as a resource for research on the immune response to SARS-CoV-2. The samples were drawn from two sources: the first 160 participants of the ongoing ImmuneRACE study, and over 1,000 subjects contributed by 6 global collaborators. The sample metadata nearly always contained a de-identified subject ID, COVID-19 status, age in years and sex. Where HLA class I and class II types were available, the types were taken from metadata supplied by the sample provider, not from assay-based typing.

TCRbeta CDR3 regions were amplified from genomic DNA by means of the immunoSEQ Assay, a bias-controlled multiplex PCR. For the original study's pipeline: Nucleated cell counts per sample were estimated from amplification of reference gene primers within the assay. Sequence reads were collapsed and filtered to measure the absolute abundance of every unique TCRbeta CDR3 rearrangement. For each sample, productive Simpson clonality was calculated as the square root of Simpson's diversity index over productive rearrangements. Held by TCRdb, this immuneACCESS table contains in-frame sequences only and omits some clones. Under half of the omission traces to an unresolved V gene where checked; the cause of the rest is unknown. The V and J calls and clone size were taken over from that table, and D and trimming were inferred from the DNA. Across this sample there are 40,000 to 60,000 clones, with about 85% seen only once. The ten most abundant clones make up approximately 15% of the sample.

The germline V gene (reference sequence) sets CDR1 to MNHEY and CDR2 to SMNVEV. V is shortened by 5 bases, J by 7 bases, and the region joining them spans 11 bases. The CDR3 goes from the cysteine to the phenylalanine over 12 residues. The entry retains the CDR3 DNA only, 36 bases that are in frame from base 1. Collaborating institutions collected whole blood in K2EDTA tubes following their own protocols. For TCRbeta analysis, collaborators shipped samples as frozen whole blood, isolated PBMCs, or DNA extracted from either of those sample types. With respect to this clone: Its cognate antigen has yet to be identified. One base away there is no much larger clone; base qualities are not given.

What the work shows at the level of the full study, not this receptor alone: The quantity of clinical and demographic metadata differed by source and by participant and was supplied without curation.

Sequenced material: peripheral blood. This TCR was recovered from a human donor in a cohort sampled during active COVID-19. The V gene is TRBV27 and the J gene is TRBJ1-2; no D segment can be confidently identified. Here is the DNA: TGTGCCAGCAGTCTACCGGGATTTGGCTACACCTTC. This is translated as CASSLPGFGYTF.